Below are 28 T cell receptor beta chains sequenced from a single sample in a study of blood T cell repertoires in COVID-19. TCRdb's copy holds only in-frame clones and misses some; the assay was immunoSEQ multiplex PCR. The sample records almost 350,000 clones, roughly 86% being singletons. The sample taken for sequencing was PBMCs or T cells enriched from blood (not recorded which). The receptors were gathered from a woman younger than 45 who had been exposed to COVID-19.

The rearrangement joins TRBV4-2 to TRBJ2-1; D not resolved. The CDR3 runs to 16 residues. V gave up 4 bases and J gave up 0 bases, with 13 bases separating them. Germline CDR1 and CDR2: LGHNA and YNFKEQ. The CDR3 protein is CASSPGSLSSYNEQFF. The CDR3 DNA reads as TGTGCCAGCAGCCCGGGTTCCCTAAGCTCCTACAATGAGCAGTTCTTC.

The chain has TRBV12-3 or TRBV12-4 and TRBJ1-1; 7 nucleotides align to TRBD1. Trimming cost V 9 bases and J 10 bases; bases outside gene matches: 11. The CDR3 has 12 amino acids. DNA of the CDR3: TGTGCCAGTATCCTACTTACAGGGGCAGCTTTCTTT. Amino acids: CASILLTGAAFF.

CDR3 in DNA: TGTGCCAGCAGTGAAGGACAGGGTGCGCAGCCCCAGCATTTT. As protein: CASSEGQGAQPQHF. This chain connects TRBV6-1 to TRBJ1-5, with 7 bases aligning to TRBD1. V lost 1 base and J lost 7; bases outside the gene matches: 4. The germline CDR1 and CDR2 sequences are MNHNS and SASEGT. The CDR3 runs 14 residues.

The rearrangement uses TRBV11-2 and TRBJ2-7; 7 bases line up with TRBD2. Germline V gene lookup returns CDR1 SGHAT and CDR2 FQNNGV. The ends lost 4 bases at V and 0 bases at J; junction bases unmatched: 9. The CDR3 has 16 residues. The chain's CDR3 is CASSSFPRGSSYEQYF. CDR3 nucleotide sequence: TGTGCCAGCAGCTCCTTTCCGCGGGGGAGCTCCTACGAGCAGTACTTC. The full variable domain, completed using reference TRBV11-2 and TRBJ2-7, is EAGVAQSPRYKIIEKRQSVAFWCNPISGHATLYWYQQILGQGPKLLIQFQNNGVVDDSQLPKDRFSAERLKGVDSTLKIQPAKLEDSAVYLCASSSFPRGSSYEQYFGPGTRLTVT.

V gene TRBV19 combines with J gene TRBJ2-7, with 7 bases matching TRBD1. The CDR3 runs to 17 residues. The J segment lost 0 bases and the V segment lost 5 bases, leaving 13 bases of the junction unmatched. From germline, CDR1 is LNHDA and CDR2 SQIVND (reference sequence). The CDR3 here is CASSLTLRDSLSYEQYF. The CDR3 DNA follows: TGTGCCAGTAGTCTCACACTAAGGGACAGTCTCTCCTACGAGCAGTACTTC.

The chain carries TRBV2 and TRBJ1-1; 7 bases align to TRBD1. Trimming took 6 bases from V and 3 from J; bases not matched to a gene: 4. The CDR3 extends over 13 amino acids. Per germline, CDR1 SNHLY and CDR2 FYNNEI. For the CDR3, the DNA is TGTGCCAGCAGGGACAGGTCGGACACTGAAGCTTTCTTT. Translation gives CASRDRSDTEAFF.

The chain joins TRBV28 to TRBJ1-1; D perhaps matches TRBD1 (6 bases). The CDR3 spans 19 residues. Germline V gene lookup returns CDR1 MDHEN and CDR2 SYDVKM. Trimming removed 6 bases from V and 0 bases from J, with 26 bases in between. The CDR3 DNA reads as TGTGCCAGCAGCCCTGTGCGACGGGACACGGAAACCATGAACACTGAAGCTTTCTTT. Its translation is CASSPVRRDTETMNTEAFF. The complete variable domain, with remaining parts taken from reference TRBV28 and TRBJ1-1, reads DVKVTQSSRYLVKRTGEKVFLECVQDMDHENMFWYRQDPGLGLRLIYFSYDVKMKEKGDIPEGYSVSREKKERFSLILESASTNQTSMYLCASSPVRRDTETMNTEAFFGQGTRLTVV.

V gene TRBV5-1 combines with J gene TRBJ2-6, with D possibly being TRBD1 (5 bases). This CDR3 comprises 14 residues. The V end lost 7 bases, the J end lost 4 bases, and 12 bases lay between the germline ends. Germline values: CDR1 SGHRS, CDR2 YFSETQ. CDR3 region: CASGRQNGANVLTF. As DNA, the CDR3 is TGCGCCAGCGGACGACAGAACGGGGCCAACGTCCTGACTTTC.

The chain uses TRBV10-3 and TRBJ1-3, with a tentative D call TRBD1 (6 bases). From germline, CDR1 is ENHRY and CDR2 SYGVKD. CDR3 size: 14 residues. The V end was cut by 6 bases, the J end by 4 bases, with 13 bases between. Here the CDR3 DNA reads TGTGCCATCAGGAACCAGGGGAGAGGAAACACCATATATTTT. Encoded protein: CAIRNQGRGNTIYF.

This clone has a single count. The chain recombines TRBV18 with TRBJ1-5; a possible D gene is TRBD1 (6 bases). Trimming shortened V by 2 bases and J by 1 base, and 12 bases separated the two germline ends. This CDR3 is built from 16 residues. The germline V gene has CDR1 KGHSH and CDR2 LQKENI. CDR3 sequence: CASSPVGGPSNQPQHF. DNA for the CDR3: TGTGCCAGCTCACCAGTAGGGGGTCCGAGCAATCAGCCCCAGCATTTT.

The chain employs TRBV28 and TRBJ2-7; 13 bases are shared with TRBD2. Germline CDR1 reads MDHEN; CDR2 reads SYDVKM. The J segment lost 2 bases and the V segment lost 7 bases, leaving 2 bases of the junction unmatched. This CDR3 is built from 14 residues. Written as DNA, the CDR3 is TGTGCCAGCATACTAGCGGGAGGGCCCTACGAGCAGTACTTC. Translating gives CASILAGGPYEQYF.

This clone was counted only a few times. This sequence joins TRBV28 and TRBJ1-1; TRBD1 matches at 8 bases. The CDR3 extends over 15 amino acids. Germline V lookup: CDR1 MDHEN, CDR2 SYDVKM. V trimming: 5 bases; J trimming: 1 base; junction bases outside the gene matches: 6. CDR3 residues: CASSAHDRGNTEAFF. The CDR3 DNA reads as TGTGCCAGCAGTGCACATGACAGGGGGAACACTGAAGCTTTCTTT.

The chain links TRBV30 to TRBJ2-4; a possible D gene is TRBD1 (6 bases). V shed 0 bases and J shed 0 bases, with 24 bases lying between them. This CDR3 has 20 residues. Germline values: CDR1 GTSNPN, CDR2 SVGIG (reference sequence). Here the CDR3 reads CAWSVRVTGLFYLAKNIQYF. The CDR3 region has the DNA TGTGCCTGGAGTGTTAGGGTGACAGGTCTATTTTACCTAGCCAAAAACATTCAGTACTTC.

The chain employs TRBV5-1 and TRBJ1-5, with D possibly matching TRBD1 (5 bases). Germline values: CDR1 SGHRS, CDR2 YFSETQ. V was cut by 0 bases and J by 5 bases, with 18 bases left in between. The CDR3 is made up of 17 amino acids. In nucleotides, the CDR3 is TGCGCCAGCAGCTTGGGGGTGGGGCAGCCCAGCGATCAGCCCCAGCATTTT. Translation gives CASSLGVGQPSDQPQHF.

CDR3 in DNA: TGTGCCAGCAGCTTCTCCCCCGGACAGGGTAACACTGAAGCTTTCTTT. Its translation: CASSFSPGQGNTEAFF. V is TRBV7-9 and J is TRBJ1-1, with 8 bases identical to TRBD1. J gave up 2 bases and V 3 bases, and 8 bases lay outside the gene matches. Germline CDR1 SEHNR, CDR2 FQNEAQ (reference sequence). The CDR3 sequence is 16 residues long.

The J gene is TRBJ2-1, the V gene TRBV7-9; possibly TRBD2 for D (6 bases). The CDR3 is 16 residues long. Germline V gene sequence: CDR1 SEHNR, CDR2 FQNEAQ (reference sequence). V lost 0 bases and J 6 bases, leaving 15 bases between the germline ends. CDR3 region: CASSLALAARANEQFF. The CDR3 DNA sequence: TGTGCCAGCAGCTTAGCGTTAGCGGCAAGGGCCAATGAGCAGTTCTTC.

This clone came up once. The chain employs TRBV11-3 and TRBJ2-1; D may be TRBD2 (6 bases). CDR1 SGHNT and CDR2 YENEEA come from the germline V gene. The CDR3 is made up of 16 amino acids. V was clipped by 3 bases and J by 1 base, with 13 bases between them. CDR3 nucleotide sequence: TGTGCCAGCAGCTTGGGCCCCGGAGGGTCCTACAATGAGCAGTTCTTC. As protein: CASSLGPGGSYNEQFF.

This chain joins TRBV5-6 and TRBJ2-1; the match to TRBD2 covers 11 bases. The V segment lost 1 base and the J segment 6 bases; nucleotides outside the gene matches: 6. Per germline, CDR1 SGHDT and CDR2 YYEEEE. The length of the CDR3 is 16 residues. CDR3 region: CASSLLAGGRINEQFF. CDR3 nucleotide sequence: TGTGCCAGCAGCTTGCTAGCGGGAGGTCGGATCAATGAGCAGTTCTTC.

The sample holds a few counts of this clone. This chain links TRBV20-1 with TRBJ1-5; no definite D call. V dropped 7 bases and J dropped 6 bases, with 10 bases sitting between them. Looked up from germline, CDR1 is DFQATT and CDR2 is SNEGSKA (reference sequence). The CDR3 has 11 amino acids. DNA for the CDR3: TGCAGTGTTCGAGGTGGTCAGCCCCAGCATTTT. Encoded protein: CSVRGGQPQHF.

The chain joins TRBV6-5 to TRBJ1-6; 8 positions match TRBD1. The germline gives CDR1 MNHEY, CDR2 SVGAGI. This CDR3 has 14 residues. The junction had 7 bases not matched to a gene; V was cut back by 6 bases and J by 9 bases. The CDR3 DNA is TGTGCCAGCAGCATAAACAGGGGGTCTTCACCCCTCCACTTT. This translates into CASSINRGSSPLHF.

The chain employs TRBV9 and TRBJ2-3, with 7 bases that match TRBD1. This CDR3 contains 17 residues. The germline V gene encodes CDR1 SGDLS and CDR2 YYNGEE. The junction had 10 bases not matched to a gene; V was cut back by 3 bases and J by 0 bases. The CDR3 reads CASSARTGESSTDTQYF. As DNA, the CDR3 is TGTGCCAGCAGCGCGCGGACAGGCGAATCTAGCACAGATACGCAGTATTTT.

This clone was counted a single time. This chain joins TRBV18 and TRBJ2-3; D call uncertain. Germline CDR1 KGHSH, CDR2 LQKENI. The CDR3 spans 12 residues. Trimming removed 7 bases at V and 0 bases at J, with 5 bases between. This chain's CDR3 is CASLTSTDTQYF. The CDR3, as DNA: TGTGCCAGCTTAACTAGCACAGATACGCAGTATTTT.

This clone was seen a single time. The chain is built from TRBV18 and TRBJ1-2; D unresolved. Germline V gene lookup returns CDR1 KGHSH and CDR2 LQKENI. This CDR3 is built from 15 residues. With 3 bases removed from V and 7 bases from J, the gap between germline ends came to 18 bases. CDR3 loop: CASSPGLIMTSGYTF. In DNA, the CDR3 is TGTGCCAGCTCACCGGGCCTCATCATGACCTCTGGCTACACCTTC.

V and J are TRBV25-1 and TRBJ2-1; 10 bases match TRBD1. CDR3 length: 16 amino acids. Germline trimming cut 0 bases from V and 6 bases from J; bases unmatched to any gene: 5. In germline, CDR1 is MGHDK, CDR2 SYGVNS. The CDR3 loop is CASSEYGTGVFNEQFF. In nucleotides, the CDR3 is TGTGCCAGCAGTGAATATGGGACAGGGGTTTTCAATGAGCAGTTCTTC.

Turning to this clone: The same CDR3 is also encoded by other DNA sequences in this sample. V is TRBV19 and J is TRBJ1-1; a possible D gene is TRBD1 (5 bases). The CDR3 covers 13 residues. CDR1 and CDR2 (germline): LNHDA, SQIVND (reference sequence). V was clipped by 6 bases and J by 5 bases, with 13 bases between them. The chain's CDR3 is CASSQTGGTEAFF. The CDR3 DNA reads as TGTGCCAGTAGCCAGACGGGGGGTACTGAAGCTTTCTTT.

This clone was observed once. V gene TRBV29-1 combines with J gene TRBJ2-2; D possibly corresponds to TRBD1 (5 bases). The V gene lost 3 bases and the J gene lost 4 bases, with 12 bases spanning the gap. Per the germline V gene, CDR1 is SQVTM and CDR2 is ANQGSEA. The CDR3 has 14 amino acids. CDR3 residues: CSVDLGRGTGELFF. The CDR3 DNA sequence: TGCAGCGTTGACTTGGGGCGAGGCACCGGGGAGCTGTTTTTT.

The chain is built from TRBV28 and TRBJ2-2; 14 bases are shared with TRBD2. From germline, CDR1 is MDHEN and CDR2 SYDVKM. The junction had 13 bases not matched to a gene; V was cut back by 5 bases and J by 5 bases. This CDR3 comprises 19 residues. CDR3 in DNA: TGTGCCAGCAGTAACCACCCTGGGACTAGCGGGAGAAGGACCGGGGAGCTGTTTTTT. This translates into CASSNHPGTSGRRTGELFF.

The chain has TRBV6-5 and TRBJ2-7; TRBD1 matches 8 bases. In germline, CDR1 is MNHEY, CDR2 SVGAGI. V shed 4 bases, J shed 6 bases, and the junction held 8 bases outside the gene matches. The CDR3 runs to 14 residues. The CDR3 nucleotides are TGTGCCAGCAGTTTGGACAGGGTGCGGTCCGAGCAGTACTTC. It encodes CASSLDRVRSEQYF.